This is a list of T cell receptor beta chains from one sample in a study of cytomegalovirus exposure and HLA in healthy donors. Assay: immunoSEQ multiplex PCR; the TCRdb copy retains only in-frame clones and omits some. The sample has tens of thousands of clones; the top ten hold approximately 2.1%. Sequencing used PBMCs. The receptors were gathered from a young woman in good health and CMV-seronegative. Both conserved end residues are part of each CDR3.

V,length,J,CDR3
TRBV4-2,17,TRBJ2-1,CASSPQGILAGHNEQFF
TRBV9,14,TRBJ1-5,CASSPGLSNQPQHF
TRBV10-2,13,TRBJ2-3,CASSVTATDTQYF
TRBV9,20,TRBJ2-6,CASSAPRGGGSFSGANVLTF
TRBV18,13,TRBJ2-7,CASADRAPYEQYF
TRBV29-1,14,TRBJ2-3,CSVAGQAATDTQYF
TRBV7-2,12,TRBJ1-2,CASSLNRAGYTF
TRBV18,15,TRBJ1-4,CASSPPQGADEKLFF
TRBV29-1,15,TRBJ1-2,CSVEGGQGAYYGYTF
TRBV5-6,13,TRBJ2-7,CASSLGSHYEQYF
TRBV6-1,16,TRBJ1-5,CASSGYRGNSNQPQHF
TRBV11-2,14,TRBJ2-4,CASSFDRVLNIQYF
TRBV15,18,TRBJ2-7,CATSRDPTSTGYYYEQYF
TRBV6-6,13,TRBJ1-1,CASRPTQGWEAFF
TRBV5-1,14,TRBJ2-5,CASSLLAAQETQYF
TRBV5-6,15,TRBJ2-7,CASSHPSGSSYEQYF
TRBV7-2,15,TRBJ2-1,CASSTQTERYNEQFF
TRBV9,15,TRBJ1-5,CASSVTGHSNQPQHF
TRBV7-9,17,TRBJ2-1,CASSLSPWGDRWNEQFF
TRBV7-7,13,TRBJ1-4,CASSLNRAEKLFF
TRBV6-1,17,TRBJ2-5,CASSGRVGGHLAENQYF
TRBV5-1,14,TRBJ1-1,CASSLSGGDTEAFF
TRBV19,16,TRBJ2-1,CASSIGLAGGRVEQFF
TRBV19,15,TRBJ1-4,CASNPDRDTNEKLFF
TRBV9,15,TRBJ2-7,CASSVTSGASYEQYF
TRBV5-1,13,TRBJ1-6,CASAQGNNSPLHF
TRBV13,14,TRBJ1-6,CASRQGARDSPLHF
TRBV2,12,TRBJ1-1,CASSGVGLEAFF
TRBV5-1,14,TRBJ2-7,CASSLVGGGYEQYF
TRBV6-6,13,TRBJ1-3,CASSLGSGNTIYF
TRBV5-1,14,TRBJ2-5,CASSPQGTQETQYF
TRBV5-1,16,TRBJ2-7,CASSLGSSAATYEQYF
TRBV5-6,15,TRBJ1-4,CASSSLAGGSEKLFF
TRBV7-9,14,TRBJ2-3,CASILGLAADTQYF
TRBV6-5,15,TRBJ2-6,CASSYDRAGANVLTF
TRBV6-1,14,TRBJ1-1,CASSEGTGGTEAFF
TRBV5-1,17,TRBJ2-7,CASSLDSYGEHLYEQYF
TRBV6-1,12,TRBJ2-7,CALQGARYEQYF
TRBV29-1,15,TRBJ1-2,CSVDRDRGYLYGYTF
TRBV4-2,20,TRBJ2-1,CASSQDWNPSSGGDYNEQFF
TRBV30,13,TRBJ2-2,CAWGGGNTGELFF
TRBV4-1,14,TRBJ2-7,CASSQAGGSYEQYF
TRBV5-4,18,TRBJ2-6,CASSAKGAGGPGANVLTF
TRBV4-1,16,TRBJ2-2,CASSRGRGAVTGELFF
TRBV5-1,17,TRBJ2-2,CASSSQAGTVDTGELFF
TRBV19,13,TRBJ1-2,CASSPIAWQGYTF
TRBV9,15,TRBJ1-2,CASSISPGLRFGYTF
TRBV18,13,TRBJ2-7,CASSVTGVYEQYF
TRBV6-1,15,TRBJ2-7,CASSEGLAGSYEQYF
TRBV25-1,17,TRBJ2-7,CASSGGSATLGIYEQYF